The clone carrying this T cell receptor beta chain has a count of ten or more. Its cognate antigen is unknown. TCRdb passed the 5' RACE reads through MiXCR, listing each CDR3 protein once. The table includes fewer than 300,000 distinct CDR3 sequences, approximately 18% detected once. The data were taken from a study of T-cell memory formation after mild COVID-19. Study context: Clusters of TCRs were largely donor specific. Study results and caveats: Cross-reactive memory seemingly joined, as some responding clones were found in pre-infection memory.

Sequencing used PBMCs or a T cell subset sorted from them (not recorded which). This sequence originates from a man between 18 and 35 years old who had mild COVID-19 (a few samples of this study predate the infection). Cell type and time point are not known.

The CDR3, as DNA: TGTGCCAGCAGCTCGAAACCGGGACTGAGCACTGAAGCTTTCTTT. Translation gives CASSSKPGLSTEAFF. This chain connects TRBV11-2 to TRBJ1-1, with a tentative D call TRBD1 (5 bases). The CDR3 spans 15 residues. Germline-derived CDR1 and CDR2 are SGHAT and FQNNGV. The germline V and J ends were trimmed by 4 bases and 4 bases, with 16 bases remaining between them. Full variable domain (remainder filled in from reference TRBV11-2 and TRBJ1-1): EAGVAQSPRYKIIEKRQSVAFWCNPISGHATLYWYQQILGQGPKLLIQFQNNGVVDDSQLPKDRFSAERLKGVDSTLKIQPAKLEDSAVYLCASSSKPGLSTEAFFGQGTRLTVV.